The rows below give T cell receptor beta chains drawn from one sample of a study of T cells after posttransplantation cyclophosphamide. Produced via immunoSEQ multiplex PCR; TCRdb's table is partial and in-frame only. The profile covers about 25,000 clones, none occurring a single time. Sequences were obtained from PBMCs. The receptors here all came from a man over 45 in good health, CMV-negative, and a related stem cell transplant donor. CDR3s include the opening cysteine and the closing phenylalanine or tryptophan. D genes are given only for firm matches. The size entry is marked missing in some rows and otherwise reads once, few, many or a size class.

v_call: TRBV18; clone_size: many; d_call: NA; j_call: TRBJ1-5; cdr3_aa: CASSLDTYQPQHF; cdr3_nt: TGTGCCAGCTCACTCGACACATATCAGCCCCAGCATTTT
v_call: TRBV7-9; clone_size: many; d_call: TRBD2; j_call: TRBJ2-3; cdr3_aa: CASSWTSGSTDTQYF; cdr3_nt: TGTGCCAGCAGCTGGACTAGCGGGAGTACAGATACGCAGTATTTT
v_call: TRBV5-1; clone_size: many; d_call: NA; j_call: TRBJ2-5; cdr3_aa: CASGQLQETQYF; cdr3_nt: TGCGCCAGTGGACAGTTACAAGAGACCCAGTACTTC
v_call: TRBV13; clone_size: many; d_call: NA; j_call: TRBJ2-7; cdr3_aa: CASSLRASGQYF; cdr3_nt: TGTGCCAGCAGCTTAAGGGCCAGCGGGCAGTACTTC
v_call: TRBV18; clone_size: many; d_call: NA; j_call: TRBJ2-5; cdr3_aa: CASSPFREETQYF; cdr3_nt: TGTGCCAGCTCACCGTTTCGGGAAGAGACCCAGTACTTC
v_call: TRBV4-1; clone_size: many; d_call: TRBD2; j_call: TRBJ2-2; cdr3_aa: CASSPTSGGWNTGELFF; cdr3_nt: TGCGCCAGCAGCCCGACTAGCGGGGGTTGGAACACCGGGGAGCTGTTTTTT
v_call: TRBV28; clone_size: many; d_call: TRBD1; j_call: TRBJ1-2; cdr3_aa: CASRSQGQMDHGYTF; cdr3_nt: TGTGCCAGCAGATCCCAGGGACAGATGGACCATGGCTACACCTTC
v_call: TRBV29-1; clone_size: many; d_call: NA; j_call: TRBJ1-2; cdr3_aa: CSVPGAVIYGYTF; cdr3_nt: TGCAGCGTTCCCGGAGCTGTCATCTATGGCTACACCTTC
v_call: TRBV11-2; clone_size: many; d_call: NA; j_call: TRBJ2-7; cdr3_aa: CASSHRGAGEQYF; cdr3_nt: TGTGCCAGCAGCCACCGCGGGGCGGGCGAGCAGTACTTC
v_call: TRBV18; clone_size: many; d_call: TRBD2; j_call: TRBJ2-1; cdr3_aa: CASSPQLRGGAGEQFF; cdr3_nt: TGTGCCAGCTCACCCCAGCTACGCGGGGGGGCTGGTGAGCAGTTCTTC
v_call: TRBV10-3; clone_size: many; d_call: TRBD1; j_call: TRBJ1-2; cdr3_aa: CAISGNNRGDNYGYTF; cdr3_nt: TGTGCCATCAGTGGCAACAACAGGGGGGATAACTATGGCTACACCTTC
v_call: TRBV9; clone_size: many; d_call: NA; j_call: TRBJ2-3; cdr3_aa: CASSVGARKGTDTQYF; cdr3_nt: TGTGCCAGCAGCGTAGGGGCCCGGAAAGGAACAGATACGCAGTATTTT
v_call: TRBV5-1; clone_size: many; d_call: TRBD1; j_call: TRBJ2-7; cdr3_aa: CASSPGPGQFYEQYF; cdr3_nt: TGCGCCAGCAGCCCGGGGCCGGGACAGTTCTACGAGCAGTACTTC
v_call: TRBV18; clone_size: many; d_call: TRBD1; j_call: TRBJ1-6; cdr3_aa: CASSPMGQQNSPLHF; cdr3_nt: TGTGCCAGCTCACCGATGGGACAGCAAAATTCACCCCTCCACTTT
v_call: TRBV19; clone_size: many; d_call: NA; j_call: TRBJ1-1; cdr3_aa: CASSPTVNTEAFF; cdr3_nt: TGTGCCAGTAGTCCGACAGTGAACACTGAAGCTTTCTTT
v_call: TRBV13; clone_size: many; d_call: NA; j_call: TRBJ2-6; cdr3_aa: CASFPRATGGANVLTF; cdr3_nt: TGTGCCAGCTTTCCCCGGGCCACAGGTGGGGCCAACGTCCTGACTTTC
v_call: TRBV6-6; clone_size: many; d_call: TRBD1; j_call: TRBJ2-7; cdr3_aa: CASTRVGTGTYEQYF; cdr3_nt: TGTGCCAGCACCCGAGTAGGGACAGGGACCTACGAGCAGTACTTC
v_call: TRBV5-1; clone_size: large; d_call: NA; j_call: TRBJ1-2; cdr3_aa: CASSANGNYGYTF; cdr3_nt: TGCGCCAGCAGCGCTAACGGTAACTATGGCTACACCTTC
v_call: TRBV6-5; clone_size: many; d_call: NA; j_call: TRBJ1-6; cdr3_aa: CASSYFGNSPLHF; cdr3_nt: TGTGCCAGCAGTTACTTCGGGAATTCACCCCTCCACTTT
v_call: TRBV10-3; clone_size: many; d_call: TRBD1; j_call: TRBJ1-1; cdr3_aa: CAISGQANTEAFF; cdr3_nt: TGTGCCATCTCGGGACAGGCGAACACTGAAGCTTTCTTT
v_call: TRBV4-1; clone_size: many; d_call: NA; j_call: TRBJ2-2; cdr3_aa: CASSRDFTNTGELFF; cdr3_nt: TGCGCCAGCAGCCGGGACTTCACGAACACCGGGGAGCTGTTTTTT
v_call: TRBV21-1; clone_size: many; d_call: NA; j_call: TRBJ1-1; cdr3_aa: CASSIGTGAANTEAFF; cdr3_nt: TGTGCCAGCAGCATTGGGACAGGGGCAGCGAACACTGAAGCTTTCTTT
v_call: TRBV19; clone_size: medium-sized; d_call: TRBD1; j_call: TRBJ2-7; cdr3_aa: CASTPGQGPYEQYF; cdr3_nt: TGTGCCAGTACCCCCGGACAGGGGCCGTACGAGCAGTACTTC
v_call: TRBV6-5; clone_size: many; d_call: TRBD2; j_call: TRBJ2-1; cdr3_aa: CASRRTSISGEQFF; cdr3_nt: TGTGCCAGCAGGCGGACTAGTATAAGCGGTGAGCAGTTCTTC
v_call: TRBV5-1; clone_size: many; d_call: NA; j_call: TRBJ2-3; cdr3_aa: CASSLSRVTDTQYF; cdr3_nt: TGCGCCAGCAGCTTGTCGCGGGTCACAGATACGCAGTATTTT
v_call: TRBV5-1; clone_size: many; d_call: NA; j_call: TRBJ1-2; cdr3_aa: CASSLAEGRDRGYTF; cdr3_nt: TGCGCCAGCAGCTTGGCCGAGGGAAGGGATCGCGGCTACACCTTC
v_call: TRBV4-1; clone_size: many; d_call: TRBD1; j_call: TRBJ2-3; cdr3_aa: CASSQWTGRTDTQYF; cdr3_nt: TGCGCCAGCAGCCAATGGACAGGGCGGACAGATACGCAGTATTTT
v_call: TRBV5-4; clone_size: many; d_call: NA; j_call: TRBJ2-3; cdr3_aa: CASSLDAGLSTDTQYF; cdr3_nt: TGTGCCAGCAGCTTGGATGCGGGGCTTAGCACAGATACGCAGTATTTT
v_call: TRBV9; clone_size: few; d_call: TRBD1; j_call: TRBJ2-3; cdr3_aa: CASSPGQVLVDTQYF; cdr3_nt: TGTGCCAGCAGCCCAGGACAGGTCCTCGTGGATACGCAGTATTTT
v_call: TRBV5-1; clone_size: many; d_call: TRBD1; j_call: TRBJ2-7; cdr3_aa: CASSLTGGAGDYEQYF; cdr3_nt: TGCGCCAGCAGCTTAACAGGGGGCGCGGGCGACTACGAGCAGTACTTC
v_call: TRBV6-1; clone_size: few; d_call: TRBD2; j_call: TRBJ2-1; cdr3_aa: CASSRTSGRQNEQFF; cdr3_nt: TGTGCCAGCAGCCGGACTAGCGGGAGACAGAATGAGCAGTTCTTC
v_call: TRBV27; clone_size: many; d_call: NA; j_call: TRBJ1-5; cdr3_aa: CASSLRLNQPQHF; cdr3_nt: TGTGCCAGCAGTTTACGGTTAAATCAGCCCCAGCATTTT
v_call: TRBV27; clone_size: many; d_call: TRBD1; j_call: TRBJ2-5; cdr3_aa: CASRSGTDQETQYF; cdr3_nt: TGTGCCAGCAGGTCCGGGACAGACCAAGAGACCCAGTACTTC
v_call: TRBV18; clone_size: many; d_call: TRBD1; j_call: TRBJ1-5; cdr3_aa: CASSPDREGNQPQHF; cdr3_nt: TGTGCCAGCTCACCGGACAGGGAGGGCAATCAGCCCCAGCATTTT
v_call: TRBV5-1; clone_size: many; d_call: NA; j_call: TRBJ2-2; cdr3_aa: CASSSVVVTGELFF; cdr3_nt: TGCGCCAGCAGCTCGGTCGTGGTTACCGGGGAGCTGTTTTTT
v_call: TRBV6-4; clone_size: many; d_call: TRBD1; j_call: TRBJ2-1; cdr3_aa: CASSEGQGANEQFF; cdr3_nt: TGTGCCAGCAGTGAGGGGCAGGGGGCCAATGAGCAGTTCTTC
v_call: TRBV2; clone_size: many; d_call: NA; j_call: TRBJ1-5; cdr3_aa: CASRPGNSNQPQHF; cdr3_nt: TGTGCCAGCAGGCCCGGGAATAGCAATCAGCCCCAGCATTTT
v_call: TRBV5-1; clone_size: many; d_call: NA; j_call: TRBJ2-1; cdr3_aa: CASSSQGSYNEQFF; cdr3_nt: TGCGCCAGCAGCTCACAGGGCTCCTACAATGAGCAGTTCTTC
v_call: TRBV6-5; clone_size: few; d_call: NA; j_call: TRBJ1-1; cdr3_aa: CASSTPMSTEAFF; cdr3_nt: TGTGCCAGCAGCACCCCAATGAGCACTGAAGCTTTCTTT
v_call: TRBV9; clone_size: many; d_call: TRBD1; j_call: TRBJ1-2; cdr3_aa: CASSATSGTGSYGYTF; cdr3_nt: TGTGCCAGCAGCGCCACTTCCGGGACAGGAAGCTATGGCTACACCTTC
v_call: TRBV27; clone_size: NA; d_call: NA; j_call: TRBJ2-3; cdr3_aa: CASSPAPTYTDTQYF; cdr3_nt: TGTGCCAGCAGCCCCGCCCCCACCTACACAGATACGCAGTATTTT
v_call: TRBV7-9; clone_size: many; d_call: TRBD2; j_call: TRBJ2-1; cdr3_aa: CASSLATRLAHNEQFF; cdr3_nt: TGTGCCAGCAGCTTAGCTACTCGACTAGCTCACAATGAGCAGTTCTTC
v_call: TRBV4-2; clone_size: many; d_call: NA; j_call: TRBJ2-1; cdr3_aa: CASSQEVVAGHLSTQFF; cdr3_nt: TGTGCCAGCAGCCAAGAAGTGGTTGCGGGCCACTTATCGACGCAGTTCTTC
v_call: TRBV20-1; clone_size: many; d_call: NA; j_call: TRBJ1-1; cdr3_aa: CSAVRVIEAFF; cdr3_nt: TGCAGTGCTGTCAGGGTTATTGAAGCTTTCTTT
v_call: TRBV9; clone_size: many; d_call: TRBD2; j_call: TRBJ2-5; cdr3_aa: CASSGTRGLAGQETQYF; cdr3_nt: TGTGCCAGCAGCGGCACTCGGGGACTAGCGGGGCAAGAGACCCAGTACTTC
v_call: TRBV6-1; clone_size: many; d_call: TRBD1; j_call: TRBJ2-7; cdr3_aa: CASSERDRGAYEQYF; cdr3_nt: TGTGCCAGCAGTGAACGGGACAGGGGCGCCTACGAGCAGTACTTC
v_call: TRBV21-1; clone_size: many; d_call: NA; j_call: TRBJ1-6; cdr3_aa: CASSGQGNQVSYNSPLHF; cdr3_nt: TGTGCCAGCAGCGGACAAGGAAACCAGGTCTCCTATAATTCACCCCTCCACTTT
v_call: TRBV5-1; clone_size: many; d_call: TRBD1; j_call: TRBJ1-2; cdr3_aa: CASSPDRTGRVYTF; cdr3_nt: TGCGCCAGCAGCCCCGACCGGACAGGGAGGGTCTACACCTTC
v_call: TRBV10-3; clone_size: many; d_call: NA; j_call: TRBJ2-2; cdr3_aa: CAISTRQTNTGELFF; cdr3_nt: TGTGCCATCAGTACCAGACAGACGAACACCGGGGAGCTGTTTTTT
v_call: TRBV6-4; clone_size: many; d_call: TRBD2; j_call: TRBJ2-1; cdr3_aa: CASSDSGTKTYNEQFF; cdr3_nt: TGTGCCAGCAGTGATTCCGGGACTAAGACCTACAATGAGCAGTTCTTC
v_call: TRBV27; clone_size: many; d_call: NA; j_call: TRBJ1-5; cdr3_aa: CASSIGGNQPQHF; cdr3_nt: TGTGCCAGCAGTATAGGGGGAAATCAGCCCCAGCATTTT
v_call: TRBV7-3; clone_size: many; d_call: TRBD1; j_call: TRBJ2-3; cdr3_aa: CASSPTGTQDTQYF; cdr3_nt: TGTGCCAGCAGCCCGACAGGGACCCAAGATACGCAGTATTTT